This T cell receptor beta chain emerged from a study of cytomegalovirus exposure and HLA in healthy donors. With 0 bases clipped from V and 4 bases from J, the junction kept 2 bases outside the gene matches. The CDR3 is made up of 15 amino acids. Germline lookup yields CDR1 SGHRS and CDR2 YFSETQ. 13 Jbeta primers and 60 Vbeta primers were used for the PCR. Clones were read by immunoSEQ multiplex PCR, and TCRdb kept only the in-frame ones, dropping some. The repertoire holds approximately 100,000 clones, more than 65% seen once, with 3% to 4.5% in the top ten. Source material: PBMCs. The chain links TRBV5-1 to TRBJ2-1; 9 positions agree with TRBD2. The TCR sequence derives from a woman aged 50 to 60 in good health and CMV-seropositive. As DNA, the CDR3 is TGCGCCAGCAGCTTGGGTAGCGGGAGTTACAATGAGCAGTTCTTC. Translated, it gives CASSLGSGSYNEQFF.